A selection of T cell receptor beta chains follows, all from one sample in a study of blood T cell repertoires in COVID-19. TCRdb keeps only in-frame clones here, not all; method: immunoSEQ multiplex PCR. The table has some 270,000 clones, 80% to 90% seen once; the top ten hold 3% to 3.5%. The specimen was PBMCs or T cells enriched from blood (not recorded which). The receptors stem from a woman in her thirties or forties who had been exposed to COVID-19. Both conserved end residues are trimmed from each CDR3.

cdr3_length: 14
v_call: TRBV4-3
j_call: TRBJ2-1
cdr3_aa: ASSQDLPSSYNEQF

cdr3_length: 13
v_call: TRBV7-2
j_call: TRBJ1-3
cdr3_aa: ASSFTSGSGNTIY

cdr3_length: 13
v_call: TRBV7-6
j_call: TRBJ1-2
cdr3_aa: ASSLEIGGQYGYT

cdr3_length: 13
v_call: TRBV4-1
j_call: TRBJ1-5
cdr3_aa: ASSAEQGRVQPQH

cdr3_length: 12
v_call: TRBV5-6
j_call: TRBJ2-4
cdr3_aa: ASSFRRGKNIQY

cdr3_length: 16
v_call: TRBV6-1
j_call: TRBJ1-5
cdr3_aa: ASSETTDRAFAYQPQH

cdr3_length: 10
v_call: TRBV2
j_call: TRBJ1-2
cdr3_aa: ASSEGGYGYT

cdr3_length: 12
v_call: TRBV9
j_call: TRBJ2-3
cdr3_aa: ASRPLELAGTQY

cdr3_length: 16
v_call: TRBV20-1
j_call: TRBJ2-7
cdr3_aa: SASYRASGGAGSYEQY

cdr3_length: 10
v_call: TRBV15
j_call: TRBJ2-3
cdr3_aa: ATSLRSGTQY

cdr3_length: 14
v_call: TRBV5-1
j_call: TRBJ2-1
cdr3_aa: ASSAYSGTDNNEQF

cdr3_length: 11
v_call: TRBV30
j_call: TRBJ1-3
cdr3_aa: AWRVQGRNTIY

cdr3_length: 13
v_call: TRBV28
j_call: TRBJ1-2
cdr3_aa: ASSQSAGGRYGYT

cdr3_length: 13
v_call: TRBV7-9
j_call: TRBJ2-1
cdr3_aa: ASSLGSGGNNEQF

cdr3_length: 11
v_call: TRBV6-5
j_call: TRBJ1-5
cdr3_aa: ASSPTVNQPQH

cdr3_length: 13
v_call: TRBV6-5
j_call: TRBJ1-6
cdr3_aa: ASSVWSGGTITLH

cdr3_length: 12
v_call: TRBV7-2
j_call: TRBJ2-3
cdr3_aa: ASSFADVPDTQY

cdr3_length: 11
v_call: TRBV9
j_call: TRBJ1-1
cdr3_aa: ASSARDRTEAF

cdr3_length: 13
v_call: TRBV7-2
j_call: TRBJ2-1
cdr3_aa: ASSLRISSYNEQF